This T cell receptor (beta chain) was identified during a study of cytotoxic CD8 clonotypes in ibrutinib-treated CLL (dated by TCRdb to 2020 to 2023). Turning to the overall study: In this cohort, about 16 patients were treatment-naive and ten to eleven were relapsed/refractory, while some 18 had unmutated IGHV. Patients were still on ibrutinib when every remission and progressive disease sample was collected. Cryopreserved peripheral blood mononuclear cells were obtained before treatment, at response, and at either sustained remission or disease progression. Responses were partial in around 25 patients and complete in 2; after median 68 months follow-up, around 14 stayed in remission and roughly twelve progressed. Of the 85 to 95 participants in the trial, about two dozen had longitudinal samples available. The response samples were drawn at a median of approximately 11 months into treatment, with a range of about 6 to 40 months. Samples averaged around 280,000 productive templates and 80,000 to 100,000 productive rearrangements. Paper-wide results and their limitations: Public clonotypes were rare and either contracted or stayed stable during treatment, and the rise in clonality at ibrutinib response reflected the expansion of private clonotypes. Baseline clonality was found to be higher than that of age-matched healthy donors and was strongly correlated with circulating CD8+ T-cell counts. At ibrutinib response clonality went up, during sustained remission it held steady, and at progression it dropped back toward baseline. Sampling times were not matched between patients in sustained remission and patients whose disease was progressing, and lymph node repertoires were not examined.

A MiSeq instrument was used for deep resolution sequencing, which targeted depths ranging from 1 in 1 million up to 1 in 200,000 T cells, with coverage averaging 10x for each clonotype. TCR beta libraries were generated with the immunoSEQ hsTCRB Kit. Per the authors' processing: ImmunoSEQ Data Assistant and ImmunoSEQ Analyzer were used for data analysis, and V, D and J genes were assigned according to IMGT definitions. Clonality, which ranges from 0 to 1, was calculated as one minus the normalized Shannon entropy of productive rearrangement frequencies. Only overrepresented clonotypes making up at least 0.05% of the repertoire of each patient were included in the public clonotype analysis. About a dozen repertoires from age-matched healthy donors, obtained from immuneACCESS, served as clonality controls. TCRdb obtained this table from immuneACCESS and retained in-frame rearrangements with V and J assigned. These tables miss some clones; where compared with another copy, unresolved V genes account for less than half of the shortfall, and the remainder is unexplained. The V and J calls and the clone size are those of that table, but D and trimming were determined from the DNA. Present in this sample are tens of thousands of clones, approximately 87% of which were seen just once. Of the sample, roughly 20% is held by the ten largest clones.

Inclusive of the bounding cysteine and phenylalanine, the CDR3 is 17 residues long. Only the CDR3 region is kept as DNA, spanning 51 bases read in frame from base 1. V is trimmed back by 1 base and J by 7 bases, and the junction contains 13 bases that no gene match accounts for. Via the germline V gene (reference sequence), CDR1 is SEHNR and CDR2 FQNEAQ. Interpreted using the paper, the time point label stands for: around 25 months on ibrutinib. For TCR beta library preparation, around 2 micrograms of genomic DNA were isolated from cryopreserved PBMCs. Longitudinal blood samples from CLL patients receiving ibrutinib monotherapy were subjected to high-throughput TCR beta sequencing. The patients were enrolled in a single-center, open-label phase 2 trial of ibrutinib monotherapy. A remark on this clone: Its specific antigen is unknown. Base qualities are missing; no much larger clone stands one base away.

The rearranged segments are TRBV7-9 and TRBJ1-5; TRBD1 matches 7 bases in the middle. The sequence came from a human donor with chronic lymphocytic leukemia. Sequenced here: PBMCs, sampled after 24 months of ibrutinib treatment. The DNA sequence is TGTGCCAGCAGCTTAGTTATCGGCGTGGCAGGGGGGCAGCCCCAGCATTTT. This translates into CASSLVIGVAGGQPQHF.